This T cell receptor beta chain was sequenced for a study of Graves' ophthalmopathy and Graves' hyperthyroidism. Germline loops: CDR1 SQVTM, CDR2 ANQGSEA. V lost 3 bases to trimming and J lost 7 bases; unmatched junction nucleotides: 1. The CDR3 extends over 12 amino acids. RNA transcripts provided the template for amplifying TCR beta CDR3 regions. HTBI primers primed a first-round RT-PCR, and a second-round multiplex PCR followed. TCRdb fed the multiplex PCR reads into MiXCR, producing one record per CDR3 protein. The sample lists about 740,000 distinct CDR3 sequences; roughly two fifths were seen once.

Sequenced: peripheral blood. This receptor was taken from an adult man with Graves' ophthalmopathy. The V call is TRBV29-1, the J call TRBJ2-7, with 12 nucleotides matching TRBD2. CDR3 nucleotide sequence: TGCAGCGTTGACACTAGCGGGGGGGAGCAGTACTTC. Amino acids: CSVDTSGGEQYF.